What follows is one TCR beta chain and its context. This entry comes from a study of blood T cell repertoires in COVID-19. Study-level information: Samples of COVID-19 (acute and convalescent) were obtained from the United States, Italy and Spain.

Study processing details: Reference gene primers were amplified, and this amplification served to estimate nucleated cell counts. Some clones are missing from TCRdb's copy, which holds only in-frame ones; the method was immunoSEQ multiplex PCR. V, J and clone size derive from that table, while D and trimming were established from the DNA sequence. The sample consists of more than 200,000 clones, roughly 88% of them appearing once. The CDR3 is 14 residues long. V gave up 5 bases and J gave up 5 bases, with 15 bases separating them. Germline loops: CDR1 SQVTM, CDR2 ANQGSEA. The receptor was isolated from a man at least 80 years old with acute or convalescent COVID-19. Sequencing was carried out using peripheral blood. The V call is TRBV29-1, the J call TRBJ2-2; D remains unclear. CDR3 DNA: TGCAGCGTTTTGTACAGCTCTCCGACCGGGGAGCTGTTTTTT. It yields the protein CSVLYSSPTGELFF.